This T cell receptor beta chain was identified during a study of blood T cell repertoires in COVID-19. Data came from immunoSEQ multiplex PCR; TCRdb stores just in-frame clones and leaves some out. The table records about 130,000 clones, roughly 83% of them present only once. Germline V gives CDR1 MGHDK, CDR2 SYGVNS. The CDR3 length is 15 residues. With V trimmed by 4 bases and J by 7 bases, 7 bases remained unmatched. Sequencing used peripheral blood. The rearrangement uses TRBV25-1 and TRBJ1-2, with 12 bases lining up with TRBD1. The TCR comes from a man aged 60 to 69 with acute or convalescent COVID-19. This CDR3 reads CASSAGDRGLFGYTF. The CDR3 DNA reads as TGTGCCAGCAGTGCTGGGGACAGGGGGCTCTTTGGCTACACCTTC.